These 25 T cell receptor beta chains were sequenced from one sample in a study of T cells in Graves' hyperthyroidism and ophthalmopathy. From RNA transcripts, TCR beta CDR3 regions were amplified. HTBI primers were the set used in a first-round RT-PCR of the TCR CDR3. TCRdb re-analysed the multiplex PCR reads in MiXCR, keeping a single row per CDR3 protein. The repertoire holds hundreds of thousands of distinct CDR3 sequences, with about 15% as singletons. The sequencing sample was made of blood. These receptors originate from a woman aged 55-70 years with Graves' ophthalmopathy.

This clonotype was counted at least ten times. The rearrangement uses TRBV29-1 and TRBJ2-2, with D perhaps matching TRBD2 (5 bases). V gave up 6 bases and J gave up 6 bases, with 17 bases separating them. The CDR3 totals 14 residues. Germline V lookup: CDR1 SQVTM, CDR2 ANQGSEA. For the CDR3, the DNA is TGCAGCGTAGCTACGGGATCGGGCGCCGGGGAGCTGTTTTTT. This translates into CSVATGSGAGELFF.

Only a few counts were recorded for this clonotype. V is TRBV27 and J is TRBJ2-2; 12 positions agree with TRBD2. Trimming cost V 6 bases and J 7 bases; bases outside gene matches: 9. This CDR3 region has 16 residues. Germline V gene sequence: CDR1 MNHEY, CDR2 SMNVEV (reference sequence). In DNA form, the CDR3 reads TGTGCCAGCAGCCGACTAGCGGGAGAGGGTGGCGGGGAGCTGTTTTTT. Amino acid sequence: CASSRLAGEGGGELFF.

The rearrangement uses TRBV2 and TRBJ1-2, with a weak D call TRBD1 (5 bases). The germline V gene has CDR1 SNHLY and CDR2 FYNNEI. The V end was cut by 10 bases, the J end by 4 bases, with 10 bases between. The CDR3 extends over 11 amino acids. CDR3 residues: CANRDGYGYTF. Here the CDR3 DNA reads TGTGCCAACCGGGACGGCTATGGCTACACCTTC.

This clonotype was observed many times. The V gene is TRBV12-3 or TRBV12-4, the J gene TRBJ1-1; 8 bases are a match to TRBD1. After removal of 5 bases from V and 8 bases from J, the junction contained 7 bases not matched to a gene. CDR3 size: 13 residues. CDR3 sequence: CASSDRGKKEAFF. For the CDR3, the DNA is TGTGCCAGCAGTGACAGGGGAAAAAAGGAAGCTTTCTTT.

This clonotype has a count of ten or more. The J gene is TRBJ1-1, the V gene TRBV20-1; TRBD1 matches 8 bases. Germline V gene lookup returns CDR1 DFQATT and CDR2 SNEGSKA (reference sequence). V lost 3 bases to trimming and J lost 12 bases; unmatched junction nucleotides: 6. CDR3 length: 11 amino acids. The CDR3 coding sequence is TGCAGTGCTAGGGAACAGGGGGACACTTTCTTT. It codes for CSAREQGDTFF.

To note about this clonotype: This may come from a read error, since a much larger clone is one base off. This sequence joins TRBV5-1 and TRBJ1-5; D not resolved. This CDR3 is 13 amino acids long. CDR1 is SGHRS and CDR2 is YFSETQ in the germline V gene. Trimming took off 3 bases at V and 6 bases at J, with 10 bases between the two ends. The CDR3 DNA reads as TGCGCCAGCAGCTCTGACACGGGTCAGCCCCAGCATTTT. It is translated as CASSSDTGQPQHF.

The chain has TRBV28 and TRBJ2-3, with a tentative D call TRBD1 (6 bases). The germline gives CDR1 MDHEN, CDR2 SYDVKM. The CDR3 runs to 13 residues. V was pared by 8 bases and J by 2 bases, with 11 bases between. CDR3 sequence (DNA): TGTGCCAGCCAGGGGCCCGACACAGATACGCAGTATTTT. This sequence encodes CASQGPDTDTQYF.

This clonotype was seen at least ten times. The chain uses TRBV7-2 and TRBJ1-1, with D uncertain. The V and J ends lost 2 bases and 7 bases respectively, with 14 bases between them. The germline gives CDR1 SGHTA, CDR2 FQGNSA. The length of the CDR3 is 14 residues. The CDR3 nucleotides read TGTGCCAGCAGCTTATCTCGGGCCACAAATGAAGCTTTCTTT. Protein product: CASSLSRATNEAFF.

This sequence joins TRBV9 and TRBJ2-1; 7 nucleotides match TRBD2. The V gene end was trimmed by 3 bases and the J gene end by 8 bases; junction bases not matched to a gene: 8. The CDR3 covers 14 residues. Germline lookup yields CDR1 SGDLS and CDR2 YYNGEE. The CDR3 protein is CASSAEGLADEQFF. Written as DNA, the CDR3 is TGTGCCAGCAGCGCAGAGGGGCTAGCGGATGAGCAGTTCTTC.

On this clonotype: A much larger clonotype is one base distant, so this may be a read error. A read error is likely, as this CDR3 ends without the conserved phenylalanine or tryptophan. J is TRBJ2-3 and V is TRBV5-6, with a possible D match to TRBD2 (5 bases). Germline V lookup: CDR1 SGHDT, CDR2 YYEEEE. Trimming took 0 bases from V and 2 from J, leaving 16 bases between them. The CDR3 is 17 residues long. The CDR3 DNA follows: TGTGCCAGCAGCTTGGCCAGAACCGCGGGCTCCACAGATACGCAGTATTCT. It yields the protein CASSLARTAGSTDTQYS.

This clonotype was observed a handful of times. The V call is TRBV6-1, the J call TRBJ2-7; possibly TRBD1 for D (6 bases). Trimming removed 6 bases from V and 1 base from J, with 16 bases in between. This CDR3 contains 15 residues. Germline V CDR1 and CDR2: MNHNS, SASEGT. CDR3 sequence reads: CASSMDSFRSYEQYF. The CDR3 DNA reads TGTGCCAGCAGCATGGACAGCTTCAGATCCTACGAGCAGTACTTC.

This clonotype was recorded many times. The V and J genes are TRBV28 and TRBJ2-1, with TRBD2 as a possible D gene (5 bases). Trimming left V 7 bases short and J 0 bases short, with 13 bases between. The CDR3 is 15 residues long. In germline, CDR1 is MDHEN, CDR2 SYDVKM. The CDR3 DNA sequence: TGTGCCAGCACACGGACTGGCAGCTCCTACAATGAGCAGTTCTTC. Translated: CASTRTGSSYNEQFF.

This clonotype was counted at least ten times. The rearrangement links TRBV28 to TRBJ2-7; TRBD2 aligns across 7 bases. The CDR3 is 14 amino acids. Germline CDR1 is MDHEN and CDR2 is SYDVKM. Trimming at V came to 3 bases and at J to 2 bases, leaving 4 bases not matched to a gene. CDR3: CASSFPGGTYEQYF. CDR3 DNA: TGTGCCAGCAGTTTCCCGGGGGGAACCTACGAGCAGTACTTC.

At least ten counts were recorded for this clonotype. This chain connects TRBV20-1 to TRBJ1-1, with 7 nucleotides matching TRBD1. The CDR3 contains 15 residues. Germline CDR1 reads DFQATT; CDR2 reads SNEGSKA (reference sequence). The V gene end was trimmed by 2 bases and the J gene end by 8 bases; junction bases not matched to a gene: 14. The CDR3 reads CSARSPGTVPPEAFF. The CDR3 DNA is TGCAGTGCTAGATCGCCTGGGACAGTCCCACCCGAAGCTTTCTTT.

This clonotype has more than one count but fewer than ten. The CDR3 protein is CSAYPGTGNSPLHF. The CDR3, as DNA: TGCAGTGCTTACCCCGGGACGGGAAATTCACCCCTCCACTTT. The chain links TRBV20-1 to TRBJ1-6; TRBD1 is a possible D gene (5 bases). CDR1 is DFQATT, CDR2 SNEGSKA, per germline (reference sequence). This CDR3 region has 14 residues. Between the trimmed V and J ends, which lost 5 bases and 7 bases, there was a span of 15 bases.

The J gene is TRBJ1-4, the V gene TRBV9; D is undetermined. The CDR3 has 18 amino acids. Trimming removed 3 bases from V and 8 bases from J, with 26 bases in between. Germline V gene sequence: CDR1 SGDLS, CDR2 YYNGEE. The CDR3 region has the DNA TGTGCCAGCAGCGCCAATACTGGCGGTGCCTCAAGAAGAGAAAAACTGTTTTTT. Amino acids: CASSANTGGASRREKLFF.

This clonotype was seen repeatedly, ten times or more. This rearrangement joins TRBV18 to TRBJ2-7; TRBD2 matches 7 bases. The CDR3 contains 15 residues. J was trimmed by 5 bases and V by 2 bases; bases with no gene match: 9. Germline V gene data show CDR1 as KGHSH and CDR2 as LQKENI. The CDR3 sequence: CASSPMLAGFDEQYF. The CDR3 DNA reads as TGTGCCAGCTCACCAATGTTAGCGGGTTTCGACGAGCAGTACTTC.

This clonotype was seen many times. This chain connects TRBV7-2 to TRBJ1-2; tentative D call: TRBD1 (5 bases). The CDR3 loop spans 13 amino acids. Germline-derived CDR1 and CDR2 are SGHTA and FQGNSA. Trimming took 5 bases from V and 4 from J, leaving 11 bases between them. CDR3 region: CASSGDGTYGYTF. In nucleotides, the CDR3 is TGTGCCAGCAGCGGAGACGGGACCTATGGCTACACCTTC.

The V call is TRBV4-1, the J call TRBJ2-1; D is possibly TRBD1 or TRBD2 (5 bases each). This CDR3 region has 14 residues. Germline CDR1 reads MGHRA; CDR2 reads YSYEKL. The V end was cut by 1 base, the J end by 8 bases, with 12 bases between. CDR3 residues: CASSQVGLGDEQFF. CDR3 sequence (DNA): TGCGCCAGCAGCCAAGTCGGTTTGGGGGATGAGCAGTTCTTC.

This clonotype was seen ten or more times. The chain combines TRBV5-1 with TRBJ1-4; TRBD1 matches at 7 bases. The CDR3 extends over 16 amino acids. V lost 4 bases to trimming and J lost 5 bases; unmatched junction nucleotides: 11. Germline lookup yields CDR1 SGHRS and CDR2 YFSETQ. In DNA form, the CDR3 reads TGCGCCAGCAGCCTCTCCCCGGACAGGACGAATGAAAAACTGTTTTTT. Translated: CASSLSPDRTNEKLFF.

This clonotype appeared many times. V is TRBV29-1 and J is TRBJ2-3; possible D gene TRBD2, 5 bases. Germline CDR1 and CDR2: SQVTM and ANQGSEA. The length of the CDR3 is 17 residues. V was clipped by 2 bases and J by 4 bases, with 22 bases between them. DNA for the CDR3: TGCAGCGTTGAAACTTCCTCGGGCCAACTAGAGGCAGATACGCAGTATTTT. It translates to CSVETSSGQLEADTQYF.

This clonotype was seen a few times. V gene TRBV7-2 combines with J gene TRBJ1-5, with 7 bases lining up with TRBD1. Losses at the gene ends were 5 bases for V and 4 bases for J; bases not matched to a gene: 5. The length of the CDR3 is 14 residues. From germline, CDR1 is SGHTA and CDR2 FQGNSA. Written as DNA, the CDR3 is TGTGCCAGCAGCCTGAGACAGGGAAATCAGCCCCAGCATTTT. It is translated as CASSLRQGNQPQHF.

This clonotype showed up many times. V gene TRBV5-1 combines with J gene TRBJ2-1; the match to TRBD2 covers 11 bases. The germline V gene has CDR1 SGHRS and CDR2 YFSETQ. V was pared by 0 bases and J by 7 bases, with 6 bases of the junction left unmatched. This CDR3 contains 16 residues. The CDR3 coding sequence is TGCGCCAGCAGCTTGGAGGCTAGCGGGAGGAGTAATGAGCAGTTCTTC. It encodes CASSLEASGRSNEQFF.

This clonotype was seen repeatedly, ten times or more. The chain has TRBV18 and TRBJ2-7, with D perhaps matching TRBD1 (5 bases). V was clipped by 5 bases and J by 5 bases, with 19 bases between them. This CDR3 has 15 amino acids. Germline CDR1 reads KGHSH; CDR2 reads LQKENI. The CDR3 region is CASSSQGSLSDEQYF. For the CDR3, the DNA is TGTGCCAGCTCATCCCAGGGATCGCTTTCGGACGAGCAGTACTTC.

This clonotype was picked up many times. This sequence joins TRBV6-2 or TRBV6-3 and TRBJ1-5, with 8 bases matching TRBD1. Germline CDR1 reads MNHEY; CDR2 reads SVGEGT. V was pared by 7 bases and J by 3 bases, with 11 bases of the junction left unmatched. The CDR3 runs to 16 residues. This chain's CDR3 is CASIPNRGRLNQPQHF. The CDR3 DNA is TGTGCCAGCATCCCTAACAGGGGGAGACTCAATCAGCCCCAGCATTTT.